The source of this T cell receptor beta chain is a study of blood T cell repertoires in COVID-19. Study-wide background: The origin of the acute and convalescent COVID-19 samples was the United States, Italy and Spain. From T cells, B-cell-depleted T cells, or PBMCs came the material, which was cDNA or gDNA.

The CDR3 consists of 13 residues. Per the germline V gene, CDR1 is SGHRS and CDR2 is YFSETQ. Trimming pared 0 bases from V and 6 bases from J, leaving 7 bases between. Produced via immunoSEQ multiplex PCR; TCRdb's table is partial and in-frame only. Of 300,000 to 450,000 clones listed, around 87% are singletons. Only one count was recorded for this clone. The Seattle patients, enrolled during active infection, were followed longitudinally. The V gene is TRBV5-1, the J gene TRBJ1-5; D ambiguous. The sample consisted of peripheral blood. The TCR was taken from a woman aged 55-70 years with COVID-19, enrolled during active disease. CDR3 DNA: TGCGCCAGCAGCTTGGCCCTCTCTCAGCCCCAGCATTTT. It is translated as CASSLALSQPQHF.